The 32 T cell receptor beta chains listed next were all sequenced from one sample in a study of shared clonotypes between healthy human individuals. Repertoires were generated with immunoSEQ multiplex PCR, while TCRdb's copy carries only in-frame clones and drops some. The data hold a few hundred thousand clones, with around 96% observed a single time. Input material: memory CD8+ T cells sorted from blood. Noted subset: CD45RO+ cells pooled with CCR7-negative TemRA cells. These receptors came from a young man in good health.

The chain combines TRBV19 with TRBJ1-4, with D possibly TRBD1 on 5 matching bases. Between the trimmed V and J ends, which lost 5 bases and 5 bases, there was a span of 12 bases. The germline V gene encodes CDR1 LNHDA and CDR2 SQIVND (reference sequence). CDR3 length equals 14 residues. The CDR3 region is CASSSGRSNEKLFF. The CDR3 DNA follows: TGTGCCAGTAGTTCGGGACGGTCGAATGAAAAACTGTTTTTT.

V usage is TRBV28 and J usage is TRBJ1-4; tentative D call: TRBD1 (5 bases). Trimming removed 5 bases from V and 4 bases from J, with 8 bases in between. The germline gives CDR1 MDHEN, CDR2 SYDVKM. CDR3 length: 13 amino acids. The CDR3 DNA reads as TGTGCCAGCAGTCCGGACATTAATGAAAAACTGTTTTTT. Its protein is CASSPDINEKLFF. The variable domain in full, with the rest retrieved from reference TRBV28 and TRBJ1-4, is DVKVTQSSRYLVKRTGEKVFLECVQDMDHENMFWYRQDPGLGLRLIYFSYDVKMKEKGDIPEGYSVSREKKERFSLILESASTNQTSMYLCASSPDINEKLFFGSGTQLSVL.

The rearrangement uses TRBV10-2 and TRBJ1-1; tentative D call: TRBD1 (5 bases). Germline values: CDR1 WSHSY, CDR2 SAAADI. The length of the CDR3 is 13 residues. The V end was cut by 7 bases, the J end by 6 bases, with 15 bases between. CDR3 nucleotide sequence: TGCGCCAGCAACCCTCAGGGTGGGCCTGAAGCTTTCTTT. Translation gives CASNPQGGPEAFF.

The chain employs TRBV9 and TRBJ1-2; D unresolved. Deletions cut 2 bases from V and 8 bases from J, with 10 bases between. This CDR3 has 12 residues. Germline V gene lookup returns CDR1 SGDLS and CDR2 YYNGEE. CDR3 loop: CASSVFPGGYTF. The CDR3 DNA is TGTGCCAGCAGCGTCTTCCCTGGGGGCTACACCTTC.

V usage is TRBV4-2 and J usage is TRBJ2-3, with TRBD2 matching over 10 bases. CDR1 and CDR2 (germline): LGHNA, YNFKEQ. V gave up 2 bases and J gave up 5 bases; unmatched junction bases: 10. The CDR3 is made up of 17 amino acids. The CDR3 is CASSQTPGTSGKDTQYF. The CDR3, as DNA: TGTGCCAGCAGCCAAACCCCGGGAACTAGCGGGAAAGATACGCAGTATTTT.

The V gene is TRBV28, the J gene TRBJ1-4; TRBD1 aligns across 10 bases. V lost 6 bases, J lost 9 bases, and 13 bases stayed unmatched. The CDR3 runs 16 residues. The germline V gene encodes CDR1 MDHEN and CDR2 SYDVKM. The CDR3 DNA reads TGTGCCAGCAGGCCTCTTGGACAGGGGGTGAATAAAAAACTGTTTTTT. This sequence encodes CASRPLGQGVNKKLFF. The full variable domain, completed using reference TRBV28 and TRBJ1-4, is DVKVTQSSRYLVKRTGEKVFLECVQDMDHENMFWYRQDPGLGLRLIYFSYDVKMKEKGDIPEGYSVSREKKERFSLILESASTNQTSMYLCASRPLGQGVNKKLFFGSGTQLSVL.

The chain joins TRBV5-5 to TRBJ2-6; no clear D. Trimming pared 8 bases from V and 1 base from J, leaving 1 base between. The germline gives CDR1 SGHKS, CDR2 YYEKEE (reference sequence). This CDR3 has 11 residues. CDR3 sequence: CASSGANVLTF. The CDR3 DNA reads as TGTGCCAGTTCTGGGGCCAACGTCCTGACTTTC.

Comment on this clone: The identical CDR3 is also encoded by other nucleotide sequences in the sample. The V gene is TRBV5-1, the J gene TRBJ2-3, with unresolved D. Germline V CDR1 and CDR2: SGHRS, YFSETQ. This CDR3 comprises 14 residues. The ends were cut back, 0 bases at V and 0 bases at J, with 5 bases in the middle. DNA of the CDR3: TGCGCCAGCAGCTTGGTAGGTAGCACAGATACGCAGTATTTT. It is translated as CASSLVGSTDTQYF.

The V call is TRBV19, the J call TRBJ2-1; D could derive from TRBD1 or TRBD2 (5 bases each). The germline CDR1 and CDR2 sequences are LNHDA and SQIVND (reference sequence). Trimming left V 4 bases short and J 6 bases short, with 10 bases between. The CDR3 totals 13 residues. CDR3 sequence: CASSTHGGNEQFF. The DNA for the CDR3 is TGTGCCAGTAGTACCCATGGGGGCAATGAGCAGTTCTTC.

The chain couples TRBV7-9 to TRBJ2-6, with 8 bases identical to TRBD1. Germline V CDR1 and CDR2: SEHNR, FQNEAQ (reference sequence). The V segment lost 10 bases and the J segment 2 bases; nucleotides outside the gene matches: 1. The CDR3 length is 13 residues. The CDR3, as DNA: TGTGCCACCAGGGGGCCTGGGGCCAACGTCCTGACTTTC. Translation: CATRGPGANVLTF. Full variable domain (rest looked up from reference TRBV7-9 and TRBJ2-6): DTGVSQNPRHKITKRGQNVTFRCDPISEHNRLYWYRQTLGQGPEFLTYFQNEAQLEKSRLLSDRFSAERPKGSFSTLEIQRTEQGDSAMYLCATRGPGANVLTFGAGSRLTVL.

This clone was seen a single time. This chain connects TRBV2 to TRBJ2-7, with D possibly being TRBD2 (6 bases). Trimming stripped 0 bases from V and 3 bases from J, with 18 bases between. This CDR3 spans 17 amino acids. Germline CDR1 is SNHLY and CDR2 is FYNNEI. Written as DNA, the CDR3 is TGTGCCAGCAGTGAAGCGCCCCCCAGGAGGGGAAACTACGAGCAGTACTTC. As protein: CASSEAPPRRGNYEQYF.

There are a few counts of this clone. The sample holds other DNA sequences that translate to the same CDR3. CDR3 in DNA: TGTGCCAGCAGCTTAGACTCCTACAATGAGCAGTTCTTC. Translated: CASSLDSYNEQFF. J is TRBJ2-1 and V is TRBV7-3; unclear D gene. Germline lookup yields CDR1 SGHTA and CDR2 FQGTGA. The ends were cut back, 2 bases at V and 0 bases at J, with 2 bases in the middle. The CDR3 consists of 13 residues.

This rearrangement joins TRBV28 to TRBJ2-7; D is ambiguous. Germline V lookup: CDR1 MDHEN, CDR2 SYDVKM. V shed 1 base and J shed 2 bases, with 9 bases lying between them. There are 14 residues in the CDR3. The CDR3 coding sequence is TGTGCCAGCAGTTTATCGGGCGCCCCCTACGAGCAGTACTTC. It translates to CASSLSGAPYEQYF.

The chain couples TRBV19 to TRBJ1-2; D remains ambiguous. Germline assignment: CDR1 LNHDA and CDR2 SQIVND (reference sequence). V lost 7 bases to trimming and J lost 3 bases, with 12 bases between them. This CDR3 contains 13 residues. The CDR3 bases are TGTGCCAGTATTCCGACTGGAGACTATGGCTACACCTTC. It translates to CASIPTGDYGYTF.

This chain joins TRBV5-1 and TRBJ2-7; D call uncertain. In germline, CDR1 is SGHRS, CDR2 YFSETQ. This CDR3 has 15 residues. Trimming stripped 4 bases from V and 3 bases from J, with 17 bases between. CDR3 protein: CASSSLPRHIYEQYF. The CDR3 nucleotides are TGCGCCAGCAGCAGTCTCCCTCGACACATCTACGAGCAGTACTTC.

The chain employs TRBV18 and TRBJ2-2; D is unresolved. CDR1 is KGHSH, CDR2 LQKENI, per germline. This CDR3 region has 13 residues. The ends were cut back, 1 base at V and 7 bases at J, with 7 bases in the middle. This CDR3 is CASSPLAGGELFF. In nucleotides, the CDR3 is TGTGCCAGCTCACCACTAGCAGGCGGGGAGCTGTTTTTT.

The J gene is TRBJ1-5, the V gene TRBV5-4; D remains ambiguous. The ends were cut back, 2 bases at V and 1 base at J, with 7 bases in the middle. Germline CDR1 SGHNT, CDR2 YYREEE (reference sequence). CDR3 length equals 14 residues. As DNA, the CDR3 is TGTGCCAGCAGCTTTTTCCGGAGCAATCAGCCCCAGCATTTT. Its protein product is CASSFFRSNQPQHF.

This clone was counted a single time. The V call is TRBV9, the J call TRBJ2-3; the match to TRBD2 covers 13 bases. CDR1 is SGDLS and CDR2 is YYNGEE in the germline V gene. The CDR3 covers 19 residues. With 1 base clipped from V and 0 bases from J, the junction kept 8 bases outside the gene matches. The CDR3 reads CASSVTGTSGNYSTDTQYF. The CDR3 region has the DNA TGTGCCAGCAGCGTAACCGGGACTAGCGGGAACTATAGCACAGATACGCAGTATTTT.

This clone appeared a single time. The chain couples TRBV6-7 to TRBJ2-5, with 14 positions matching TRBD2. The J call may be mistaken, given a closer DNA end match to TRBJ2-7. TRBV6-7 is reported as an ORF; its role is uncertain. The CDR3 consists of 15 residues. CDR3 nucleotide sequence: TGTGCCAGCAGTGGGACTAGCGGGAGCTCCTACGAGCAGTACTTC. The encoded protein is CASSGTSGSSYEQYF.

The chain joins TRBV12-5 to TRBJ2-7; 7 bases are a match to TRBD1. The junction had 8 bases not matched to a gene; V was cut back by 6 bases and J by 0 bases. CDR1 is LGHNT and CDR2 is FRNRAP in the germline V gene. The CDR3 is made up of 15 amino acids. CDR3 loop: CASGRDSPSSYEQYF. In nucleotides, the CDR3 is TGTGCTAGTGGCCGGGACAGCCCCAGCTCCTACGAGCAGTACTTC.

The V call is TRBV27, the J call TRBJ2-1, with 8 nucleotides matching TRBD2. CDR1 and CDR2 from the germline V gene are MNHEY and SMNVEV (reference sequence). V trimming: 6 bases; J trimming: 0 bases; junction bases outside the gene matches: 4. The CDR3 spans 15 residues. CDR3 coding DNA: TGTGCCAGCAGCTCCGGGACTAGCTCCTACAATGAGCAGTTCTTC. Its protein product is CASSSGTSSYNEQFF.

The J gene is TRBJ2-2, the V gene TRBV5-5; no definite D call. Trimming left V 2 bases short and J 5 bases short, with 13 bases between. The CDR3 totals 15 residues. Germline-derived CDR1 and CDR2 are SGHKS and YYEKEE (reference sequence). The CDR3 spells CASSFYNGFTGELFF. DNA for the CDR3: TGTGCCAGCAGCTTTTATAATGGATTTACCGGGGAGCTGTTTTTT.

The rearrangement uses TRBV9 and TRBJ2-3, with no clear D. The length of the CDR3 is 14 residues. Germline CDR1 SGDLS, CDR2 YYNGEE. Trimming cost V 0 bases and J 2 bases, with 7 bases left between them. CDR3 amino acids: CASSVARTTDTQYF. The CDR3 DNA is TGTGCCAGCAGCGTAGCGCGGACCACAGATACGCAGTATTTT. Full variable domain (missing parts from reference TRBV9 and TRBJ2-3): DSGVTQTPKHLITATGQRVTLRCSPRSGDLSVYWYQQSLDQGLQFLIQYYNGEERAKGNILERFSAQQFPDLHSELNLSSLELGDSALYFCASSVARTTDTQYFGPGTRLTVL.

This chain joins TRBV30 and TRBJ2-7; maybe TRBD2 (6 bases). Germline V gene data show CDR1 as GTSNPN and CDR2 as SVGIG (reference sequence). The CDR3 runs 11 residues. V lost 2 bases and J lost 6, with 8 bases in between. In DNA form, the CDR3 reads TGTGCCTGGAGTCTCGGGAGCGAGCAGTACTTC. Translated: CAWSLGSEQYF. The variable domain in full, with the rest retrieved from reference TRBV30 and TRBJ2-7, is SQTIHQWPATLVQPVGSPLSLECTVEGTSNPNLYWYRQAAGRGLQLLFYSVGIGQISSEVPQNLSASRPQDRQFILSSKKLLLSDSGFYLCAWSLGSEQYFGPGTRLTVT.

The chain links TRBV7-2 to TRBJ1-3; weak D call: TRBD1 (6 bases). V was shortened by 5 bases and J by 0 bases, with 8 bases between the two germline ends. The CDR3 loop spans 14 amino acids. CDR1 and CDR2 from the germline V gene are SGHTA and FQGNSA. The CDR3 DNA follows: TGTGCCAGCAGCCGGGACAACTCTGGAAACACCATATATTTT. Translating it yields CASSRDNSGNTIYF.

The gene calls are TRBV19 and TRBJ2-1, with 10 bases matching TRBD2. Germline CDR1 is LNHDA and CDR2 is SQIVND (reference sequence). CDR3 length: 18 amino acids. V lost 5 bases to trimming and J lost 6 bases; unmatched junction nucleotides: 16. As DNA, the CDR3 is TGTGCCAGTAGTGAGATATTCCCCTCTAGCGGGAGATTCAATGAGCAGTTCTTC. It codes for CASSEIFPSSGRFNEQFF. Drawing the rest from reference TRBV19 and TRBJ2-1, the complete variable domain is DGGITQSPKYLFRKEGQNVTLSCEQNLNHDAMYWYRQDPGQGLRLIYYSQIVNDFQKGDIAEGYSVSREKKESFPLTVTSAQKNPTAFYLCASSEIFPSSGRFNEQFFGPGTRLTVL.

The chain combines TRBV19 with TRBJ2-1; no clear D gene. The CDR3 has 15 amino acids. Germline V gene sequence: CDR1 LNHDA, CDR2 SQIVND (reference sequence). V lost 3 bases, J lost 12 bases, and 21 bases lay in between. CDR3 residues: CASSILPALLAWQFF. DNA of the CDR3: TGTGCCAGTAGTATCCTCCCCGCCCTCTTGGCTTGGCAGTTCTTC.

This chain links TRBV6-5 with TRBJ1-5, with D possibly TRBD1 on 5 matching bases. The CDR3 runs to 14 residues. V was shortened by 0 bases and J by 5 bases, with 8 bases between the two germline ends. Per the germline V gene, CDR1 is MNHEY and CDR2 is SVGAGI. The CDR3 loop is CASSYSGDHQPQHF. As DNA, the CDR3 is TGTGCCAGCAGTTACTCGGGGGACCATCAGCCCCAGCATTTT.

DNA for the CDR3: TGTGCCAGCAGCGTAGAGGCAGACCAAGAGACCCAGTACTTC. As protein: CASSVEADQETQYF. This chain joins TRBV9 and TRBJ2-5, with no clear D. Looked up from germline, CDR1 is SGDLS and CDR2 is YYNGEE. V was cut by 0 bases and J by 0 bases, with 6 bases left in between. The CDR3 contains 14 residues.

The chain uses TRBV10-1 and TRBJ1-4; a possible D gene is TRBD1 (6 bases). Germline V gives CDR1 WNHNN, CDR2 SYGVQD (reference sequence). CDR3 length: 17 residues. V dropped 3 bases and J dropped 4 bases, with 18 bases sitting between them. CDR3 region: CASSDPSGGTLNEKLFF. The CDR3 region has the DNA TGCGCCAGCAGTGACCCGTCCGGCGGGACACTTAATGAAAAACTGTTTTTT.

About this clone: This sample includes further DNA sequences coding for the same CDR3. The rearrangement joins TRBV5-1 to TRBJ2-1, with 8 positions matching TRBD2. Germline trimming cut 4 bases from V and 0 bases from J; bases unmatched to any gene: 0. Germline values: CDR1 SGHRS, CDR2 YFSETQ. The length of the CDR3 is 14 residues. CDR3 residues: CASSSGSSYNEQFF. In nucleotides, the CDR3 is TGCGCCAGCAGCAGCGGGAGCTCCTACAATGAGCAGTTCTTC.

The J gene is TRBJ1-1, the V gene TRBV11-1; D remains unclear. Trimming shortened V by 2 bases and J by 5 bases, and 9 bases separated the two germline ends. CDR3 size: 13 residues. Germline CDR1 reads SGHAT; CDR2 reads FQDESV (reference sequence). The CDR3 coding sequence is TGTGCCAGCAGCTTATCGGGGAGAACTGAAGCTTTCTTT. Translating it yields CASSLSGRTEAFF.